These 16 T cell receptor beta chains originate from one sample sequenced in a study of blood T cells in healthy people across ages (dated by TCRdb to the mid-2010s). Libraries were prepared through 5' RACE. For sequencing, an Illumina HiSeq 2500 was employed. A second PCR of about 6 to 11 cycles was performed with a sample-barcoded 5' primer and a J-beta primer mix. The public reads were run again by TCRdb, first through fastp at Q25 and then through MiXCR, and only productive beta chains were kept. Every CDR3 protein is listed once, alongside the most common genes and DNA of its rows. In this sample the table shows hundreds of thousands of distinct CDR3 sequences, 52% of which occur a single time. The ten largest clones take up less than 15% of the sample. The sequenced material came from blood. The source of these receptors is a woman at least 80 years old in good health.

The J gene is TRBJ2-3, the V gene TRBV20-1; D is unclear. This CDR3 comprises 12 residues. CDR1 and CDR2 from the germline V gene are DFQATT and SNEGSKA (reference sequence). Trimming left V 2 bases short and J 5 bases short, with 8 bases between. The CDR3 loop is CSARPTQDTQYF. In nucleotides, the CDR3 is TGCAGTGCTAGACCCACACAAGATACGCAGTATTTT.

This clonotype appeared many times. The chain uses TRBV10-3 and TRBJ2-5; weak D call: TRBD2 (6 bases). The germline V and J ends were trimmed by 11 bases and 2 bases, with 15 bases remaining between them. This CDR3 has 13 residues. Germline V CDR1 and CDR2: ENHRY, SYGVKD. The DNA of the CDR3 is TGTGCCGTAAAGGTAGCGGTACAAGAGACCCAGTACTTC. Protein product: CAVKVAVQETQYF.

About this clonotype: Sequence at one end of the junction differs from germline and may be a read error. V and J are TRBV28 and TRBJ2-6; possible D gene TRBD1, 5 bases. CDR3 length equals 14 residues. Germline V gene lookup returns CDR1 MDHEN and CDR2 SYDVKM. The CDR3 DNA reads as TGTGCCAGCAGTGACAACTCTGGGGCCAACGTCCCGACTTTC. Its protein product is CASSDNSGANVPTF. The complete variable domain, with remaining parts taken from reference TRBV28 and TRBJ2-6, reads DVKVTQSSRYLVKRTGEKVFLECVQDMDHENMFWYRQDPGLGLRLIYFSYDVKMKEKGDIPEGYSVSREKKERFSLILESASTNQTSMYLCASSDNSGANVPTFGAGSRLTVL.

Ten or more counts support this clonotype. The J gene is TRBJ2-3, the V gene TRBV24-1; 8 bases fit TRBD1. The J segment lost 8 bases and the V segment lost 6 bases, leaving 9 bases of the junction unmatched. Germline V gene data show CDR1 as KGHDR and CDR2 as SFDVKD. CDR3 size: 14 residues. CDR3 in amino acids: CATSPNGQGRTQYF. The CDR3 region has the DNA TGTGCCACCAGTCCCAACGGACAGGGTCGTACGCAGTATTTT.

This clonotype was seen a few times. This chain uses TRBV15 with TRBJ2-5, with 11 bases aligning to TRBD2. Unmatched junction bases numbered 5, after V lost 3 bases and J lost 2 bases. CDR3 length: 16 amino acids. The germline V gene has CDR1 LNHNV and CDR2 YYDKDF (reference sequence). CDR3 coding DNA: TGTGCCACCAGCAGCCTACTAGCGGGAGTTCAAGAGACCCAGTACTTC. The encoded protein is CATSSLLAGVQETQYF.

This chain uses TRBV7-9 with TRBJ2-3, with TRBD2 matching 7 bases. Per the germline V gene, CDR1 is SEHNR and CDR2 is FQNEAQ (reference sequence). The CDR3 runs 17 residues. J lost 4 bases, V lost 3 bases, and 13 bases had no gene match. DNA for the CDR3: TGTGCCAGCAGCTTCCCGGGACTACAGCAACGGCCAGATACGCAGTATTTT. This codes for CASSFPGLQQRPDTQYF.

The table lists this clonotype with many counts. This rearrangement joins TRBV7-2 to TRBJ2-1; perhaps TRBD2 as D (6 bases). The CDR3 length is 15 residues. In germline, CDR1 is SGHTA, CDR2 FQGNSA. The germline V and J ends were trimmed by 5 bases and 4 bases, with 15 bases remaining between them. In DNA form, the CDR3 reads TGTGCCAGCAGCCCACCGGGACTGTCTTACAATGAGCAGTTCTTC. As protein: CASSPPGLSYNEQFF.

This clonotype has a handful of counts. CDR3 loop: CASTRRVLAVYNEQYF. The CDR3 DNA follows: TGTGCCAGCACCCGTAGGGTACTAGCGGTCTACAATGAGCAGTACTTC. The chain uses TRBV7-9 and TRBJ2-7; 8 bases agree with TRBD2. Per germline, CDR1 SEHNR and CDR2 FQNEAQ (reference sequence). The V and J ends lost 7 bases and 7 bases, in that order; junction bases with no gene match: 18. The CDR3 extends over 16 amino acids.

This clonotype is a singleton in its sample. The chain employs TRBV7-2 and TRBJ2-3; D remains unclear. The germline V gene has CDR1 SGHTA and CDR2 FQGNSA. The CDR3 is made up of 14 amino acids. V shed 5 bases and J shed 4 bases, with 13 bases lying between them. The DNA for the CDR3 is TGTGCCAGCAGCACTGACTGGGGTGCAGATACGCAGTATTTT. It translates to CASSTDWGADTQYF.

The chain combines TRBV28 with TRBJ2-5; tentatively, D is TRBD2 (6 bases). The J call may be incorrect, as the DNA end agrees better with TRBJ2-7. CDR3 length: 15 amino acids. In germline, CDR1 is MDHEN, CDR2 SYDVKM. Here the CDR3 reads CASSDVSGRPYEQYF. As DNA, the CDR3 is TGTGCCAGCAGTGATGTTAGCGGCCGCCCCTACGAGCAGTACTTC.

The chain has TRBV29-1 and TRBJ1-1; possible D gene TRBD1, 5 bases. V gave up 4 bases and J gave up 4 bases, with 10 bases separating them. Germline CDR1 is SQVTM and CDR2 is ANQGSEA. The CDR3 totals 12 residues. CDR3 coding DNA: TGCAGCGTTGCGGAGGGGTTCACTGAAGCTTTCTTT. Amino acid sequence: CSVAEGFTEAFF.

In this sample, this clonotype turned up many times. The chain has TRBV20-1 and TRBJ2-3; 12 bases map to TRBD2. This CDR3 contains 18 residues. Per the germline V gene, CDR1 is DFQATT and CDR2 is SNEGSKA (reference sequence). J was trimmed by 5 bases and V by 4 bases; bases with no gene match: 16. The CDR3 spells CSATFPRTSGEGGDTQYF. CDR3 coding DNA: TGCAGTGCTACCTTCCCCAGGACTAGCGGGGAGGGAGGAGATACGCAGTATTTT.

The sample holds many counts of this clonotype. The chain is built from TRBV3-1 and TRBJ2-5; D may match TRBD1 or TRBD2 (5 bases each). Germline values: CDR1 LGHDT, CDR2 YNNKEL (reference sequence). The CDR3 contains 13 residues. V was shortened by 1 base and J by 9 bases, with 12 bases between the two germline ends. CDR3 sequence reads: CASSQAPQGPQYF. CDR3 nucleotides: TGTGCCAGCAGCCAAGCCCCTCAGGGACCCCAGTACTTC.

The chain employs TRBV27 and TRBJ1-2, with 8 bases lining up with TRBD1. The germline V gene encodes CDR1 MNHEY and CDR2 SMNVEV (reference sequence). This CDR3 spans 17 amino acids. The V segment lost 6 bases and the J segment 6 bases; nucleotides outside the gene matches: 18. CDR3 coding DNA: TGTGCCAGCAGCCCTTACCCATCACAGGGGGGCGCGGATGGCTACACCTTC. Its translation is CASSPYPSQGGADGYTF.

This clonotype was seen only a few times. V is TRBV3-1 and J is TRBJ2-1, with a tentative D call TRBD2 (6 bases). Trimming cost V 5 bases and J 12 bases, with 11 bases left between them. Per germline, CDR1 LGHDT and CDR2 YNNKEL (reference sequence). The CDR3 extends over 11 amino acids. CDR3 residues: CASSGGRLQFF. The CDR3 nucleotides are TGTGCCAGCAGCGGGGGGAGGTTGCAGTTCTTC.

The chain carries TRBV9 and TRBJ1-2; no definite D call. CDR1 is SGDLS and CDR2 is YYNGEE in the germline V gene. The CDR3 consists of 17 residues. Trimming left V 3 bases short and J 0 bases short, with 18 bases between. The CDR3 coding sequence is TGTGCCAGCAGCGGGGCCCTATGGGGTACTACTAACTATGGCTACACCTTC. Residues: CASSGALWGTTNYGYTF.